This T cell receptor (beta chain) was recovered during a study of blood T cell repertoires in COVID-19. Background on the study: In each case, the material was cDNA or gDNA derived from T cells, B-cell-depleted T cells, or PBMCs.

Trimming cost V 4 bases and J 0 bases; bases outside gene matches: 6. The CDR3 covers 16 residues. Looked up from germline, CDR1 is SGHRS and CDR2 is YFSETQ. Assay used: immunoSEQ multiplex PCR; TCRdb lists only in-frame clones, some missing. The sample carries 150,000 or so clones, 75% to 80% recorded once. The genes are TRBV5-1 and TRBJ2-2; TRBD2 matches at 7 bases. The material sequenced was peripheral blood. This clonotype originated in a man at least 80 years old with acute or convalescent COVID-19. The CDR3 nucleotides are TGCGCCAGCAGCCCCTATGCGGGGGCGAACACCGGGGAGCTGTTTTTT. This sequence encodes CASSPYAGANTGELFF.